The following is a T cell receptor beta chain sequence with its context. It was with 60 Vbeta and 13 Jbeta primers that the PCR ran. TCRdb's table, derived via immunoSEQ multiplex PCR, lists solely in-frame clones and lacks some. The profile covers approximately 140,000 clones, with about four fifths appearing a single time and roughly 3.6% taken by the ten largest. This sample stems from a study of cytomegalovirus exposure and HLA in healthy donors. CDR3 length: 15 amino acids. V was pared by 3 bases and J by 8 bases, with 19 bases between. Germline V gives CDR1 MDHEN, CDR2 SYDVKM. The sample consisted of PBMCs. This receptor was identified in a human donor in good health. The V gene is TRBV28, the J gene TRBJ1-1; weak D call: TRBD1 (6 bases). CDR3 in DNA: TGTGCCAGCAGTTTCCCTCCCCCACAGGGCACGGAAGCTTTCTTT. Encoded protein: CASSFPPPQGTEAFF.